What follows are 16 T cell receptor beta chains derived from one specimen sequenced in a study of blood T cell repertoires in COVID-19. Measured with immunoSEQ multiplex PCR; TCRdb has only the in-frame clones, and not every one. The sample contains 200,000 or so clones, about nine tenths of which appear only once. Sequenced material: peripheral blood. The source of these receptors is an elderly man with acute or convalescent COVID-19.

This clone was detected only a few times. V and J are TRBV10-1 and TRBJ2-3; D is unresolved. The germline CDR1 and CDR2 sequences are WNHNN and SYGVQD (reference sequence). The CDR3 has 12 amino acids. V was pared by 3 bases and J by 3 bases, with 4 bases between. CDR3 sequence (DNA): TGCGCCAGCAGTGACAGTACAGATACGCAGTATTTT. This gives the protein CASSDSTDTQYF.

The chain has TRBV5-1 and TRBJ2-3, with 13 bases matching TRBD2. CDR3 length: 19 amino acids. V dropped 3 bases and J dropped 2; count of bases not matched to a gene: 12. From germline, CDR1 is SGHRS and CDR2 YFSETQ. The CDR3 spells CASSSGLAGTFPPTDTQYF. CDR3 nucleotide sequence: TGCGCCAGCAGCTCGGGACTAGCGGGAACCTTCCCCCCCACAGATACGCAGTATTTT.

The chain has TRBV19 and TRBJ2-7; TRBD2 agrees at 15 bases. Germline V gene data show CDR1 as LNHDA and CDR2 as SQIVND (reference sequence). The CDR3 covers 15 residues. The V gene end was trimmed by 4 bases and the J gene end by 4 bases; junction bases not matched to a gene: 2. CDR3 nucleotides: TGTGCCAGTAGTACGGGGACTAGCGGGAGGTACGAGCAGTACTTC. Protein sequence: CASSTGTSGRYEQYF.

This clone has only a few counts. This chain links TRBV7-3 with TRBJ2-2; 8 nucleotides line up with TRBD2. Germline trimming cut 1 base from V and 6 bases from J; bases unmatched to any gene: 7. Germline lookup yields CDR1 SGHTA and CDR2 FQGTGA. This CDR3 contains 16 residues. The CDR3 nucleotides are TGTGCCAGCAGCTTAATGTCCGGACTAGCCCCCGGGGAGCTGTTTTTT. It encodes CASSLMSGLAPGELFF.

The chain links TRBV7-2 to TRBJ2-7; TRBD1 is a possible D gene (7 bases). The CDR3 length is 15 residues. Germline assignment: CDR1 SGHTA and CDR2 FQGNSA. Trimming took 5 bases from V and 3 from J, leaving 17 bases between them. Here the CDR3 reads CASSEASGGLYEQYV. Here the CDR3 DNA reads TGTGCCAGCAGCGAAGCCTCAGGGGGGCTCTACGAGCAGTACGTC.

This chain connects TRBV29-1 to TRBJ1-1; TRBD1 aligns across 9 bases. This CDR3 spans 11 amino acids. Germline trimming cut 6 bases from V and 11 bases from J; bases unmatched to any gene: 7. Germline CDR1 reads SQVTM; CDR2 reads ANQGSEA. As DNA, the CDR3 is TGCAGCGTCTTACAGGGGGCGGGCGCTTTCTTT. Protein product: CSVLQGAGAFF.

This rearrangement joins TRBV7-2 to TRBJ1-1; D is uncertain. Germline lookup yields CDR1 SGHTA and CDR2 FQGNSA. The CDR3 is 15 residues long. Trimming stripped 5 bases from V and 0 bases from J, with 13 bases between. CDR3 in amino acids: CASSRSGGMNTEAFF. In nucleotides, the CDR3 is TGTGCCAGCAGCAGATCAGGAGGGATGAACACTGAAGCTTTCTTT.

The chain couples TRBV28 to TRBJ1-1; 7 bases fit TRBD1. The CDR3 runs 12 residues. The J segment lost 6 bases and the V segment lost 6 bases, leaving 4 bases of the junction unmatched. Germline values: CDR1 MDHEN, CDR2 SYDVKM. This CDR3 reads CASSWGTAEAFF. The DNA of the CDR3 is TGTGCCAGCAGCTGGGGGACAGCTGAAGCTTTCTTT.

The gene calls are TRBV6-5 and TRBJ2-1; TRBD2 aligns across 8 bases. There are 15 residues in the CDR3. Germline-derived CDR1 and CDR2 are MNHEY and SVGAGI. The V gene end was trimmed by 5 bases and the J gene end by 0 bases; junction bases not matched to a gene: 3. The CDR3 DNA reads as TGTGCCAGCAGTATAGCGGGGAGCTCCTACAATGAGCAGTTCTTC. Translation: CASSIAGSSYNEQFF.

The genes are TRBV28 and TRBJ2-5, with D perhaps TRBD2 (7 bases). The CDR3 is 15 residues long. V lost 4 bases to trimming and J lost 4 bases, with 16 bases between them. Germline loops: CDR1 MDHEN, CDR2 SYDVKM. Here the CDR3 reads CASSSYGGGVETQYF. For the CDR3, the DNA is TGTGCCAGCAGTTCTTATGGGGGGGGCGTAGAGACCCAGTACTTC.

This chain links TRBV19 with TRBJ2-1, with 7 bases matching TRBD2. The germline V gene encodes CDR1 LNHDA and CDR2 SQIVND (reference sequence). This CDR3 spans 15 amino acids. After removal of 3 bases from V and 5 bases from J, the junction contained 7 bases not matched to a gene. In nucleotides, the CDR3 is TGTGCCAGTAGTATCTCGAGCGGGACGAACAATGAGCAGTTCTTC. This translates into CASSISSGTNNEQFF. The whole variable domain, filled in from reference TRBV19 and TRBJ2-1, reads DGGITQSPKYLFRKEGQNVTLSCEQNLNHDAMYWYRQDPGQGLRLIYYSQIVNDFQKGDIAEGYSVSREKKESFPLTVTSAQKNPTAFYLCASSISSGTNNEQFFGPGTRLTVL.

Comment on this clone: At one end the junction does not follow the germline gene, possibly because of a read error. The V gene is TRBV10-3, the J gene TRBJ2-1, with 11 bases matching TRBD2. Germline loops: CDR1 ENHRY, CDR2 SYGVKD. The CDR3 has 14 residues. CDR3 nucleotide sequence: TGTGCCACCAGTACTAGCGGGAGTTACAATGAGCAGTTCTTC. Its translation: CATSTSGSYNEQFF.

This chain joins TRBV7-2 and TRBJ1-2, with D possibly being TRBD1 (5 bases). The V end lost 3 bases, the J end lost 0 bases, and 5 bases lay between the germline ends. Germline V gene data show CDR1 as SGHTA and CDR2 as FQGNSA. There are 13 residues in the CDR3. The CDR3 is CASSLTANYGYTF. The CDR3 coding sequence is TGTGCCAGCAGCTTGACAGCTAACTATGGCTACACCTTC.

This clone turned up a few times. The CDR3 spells CASRPMDRFIVNTEAFF. The CDR3, as DNA: TGTGCCAGCAGACCCATGGACAGATTTATCGTGAACACTGAAGCTTTCTTT. The rearrangement joins TRBV27 to TRBJ1-1; possibly TRBD1 for D (6 bases). The CDR3 spans 17 residues. Per germline, CDR1 MNHEY and CDR2 SMNVEV (reference sequence). V lost 6 bases to trimming and J lost 0 bases, with 20 bases between them.

This clone was found once. The chain uses TRBV3-1 (or the pseudogene TRBV3-2) and TRBJ2-7, with TRBD2 identical over 9 bases. This CDR3 has 14 residues. After removal of 3 bases from V and 2 bases from J, the junction contained 2 bases not matched to a gene. Germline V CDR1 and CDR2: LGHDT, YNNKEL (reference sequence). The CDR3 nucleotides are TGTGCCAGCAGCCAGACTAGCGGAACCTACGAGCAGTACTTC. As protein: CASSQTSGTYEQYF.

The genes are TRBV10-1 and TRBJ2-7; tentative D call: TRBD2 (5 bases). V shed 4 bases and J shed 4 bases, with 8 bases lying between them. Germline CDR1 reads WNHNN; CDR2 reads SYGVQD (reference sequence). The CDR3 covers 12 residues. In DNA form, the CDR3 reads TGCGCCAGCAGTGCGGGCGGGTACGAGCAGTACTTC. Translating it yields CASSAGGYEQYF.